The rows below give T cell receptor beta chains drawn from one sample of a study of cytomegalovirus exposure and HLA in healthy donors. Data came from immunoSEQ multiplex PCR; TCRdb stores just in-frame clones and leaves some out. The sample comprises approximately 110,000 clones, approximately 74% of which are singletons, and about 4.2% rests with the top ten. The specimen sequenced was PBMCs. The receptors originated from a woman aged 40-49 years in good health and CMV-seropositive. CDR3s include the opening cysteine and the closing phenylalanine or tryptophan. D genes are given only for firm matches. For some rows the clone size is stated as once, few or many, or as a class when expanded; others skip it.

TRBV30,TRBJ1-5,-,-,TGTGCCTGGAGTGTAAGTGGCCTAGGAGGGCCCCAGCATTTT,CAWSVSGLGGPQHF
TRBV4-1,TRBJ2-5,-,TRBD2,TGCGCCAGCAGCCAAGCTAGCGGGAGAGAGACCCAGTACTTC,CASSQASGRETQYF
TRBV11-3,TRBJ2-1,once,-,TGTGCCAGCAGCCCGGGCCCTCAGAGGGACAATGAGCAGTTCTTC,CASSPGPQRDNEQFF
TRBV5-4,TRBJ2-3,once,TRBD2,TGTGCCAGCAGCATCACTAGCGCTCGTGCAGATACGCAGTATTTT,CASSITSARADTQYF
TRBV7-9,TRBJ2-2,-,-,TGTGCCAGCAGCCTCCTCTCTTGGGTAGGGGCCGGGGAGCTGTTTTTT,CASSLLSWVGAGELFF
TRBV7-9,TRBJ2-7,once,TRBD2,TGTGCCAGCAGCTTACCCCGCATAGCGGGGGACCACTACGAGCAGTACTTC,CASSLPRIAGDHYEQYF
TRBV14,TRBJ2-7,-,TRBD2,TGTGCCAGCAGCCAAGGGAGGCGGGAGTTTAGGTACGAGCAGTACTTC,CASSQGRREFRYEQYF
TRBV25-1,TRBJ2-5,-,-,TGTGCCAGCAGTGATCCCCGGGACACTTCTGTGGAGACCCAGTACTTC,CASSDPRDTSVETQYF
TRBV29-1,TRBJ2-7,few,-,TGCAGCGTTGGGAGGCAGTCCTACGAGCAGTACTTC,CSVGRQSYEQYF
TRBV6-1,TRBJ1-2,-,-,TGTGCCAGCAGGGACAGAGACTATGGCTACACCTTC,CASRDRDYGYTF
TRBV7-2,TRBJ2-3,-,-,TGTGCCAGCAGCCCCAACAGGGAGACGCAGTATTTT,CASSPNRETQYF